These 32 T cell receptor beta chains came from one sample sequenced in a study of T cells after yellow fever vaccination (dated by TCRdb to 2018 to 2020). Libraries were built with 5' RACE. The data were produced on an Illumina HiSeq 2500. TCRdb handled the public reads itself, with Q25 trimming in fastp and clone calling in MiXCR, and kept productive beta chains. CDR3 protein duplicates are merged, each entry listing the most common genes and DNA. The sample table shows about 360,000 distinct CDR3 sequences, and approximately 6% are seen once. The ten largest account for roughly 15% of the sample. The treatment or condition label corresponds to: live attenuated yellow fever vaccine strain. This specimen was PBMCs, taken 5 days after the yellow fever booster vaccination. Every receptor here comes from a man aged 30 to 39 who received the YFV17D yellow fever vaccine.

This clonotype was seen many times. The chain uses TRBV2 and TRBJ1-4; D not resolved. This CDR3 region has 13 residues. Trimming stripped 7 bases from V and 8 bases from J, with 14 bases between. Germline CDR1 reads SNHLY; CDR2 reads FYNNEI. As DNA, the CDR3 is TGTGCCAGCAAAGACAACTCGGCGGAAAAACTGTTTTTT. Amino acids: CASKDNSAEKLFF. Supplemented by reference TRBV2 and TRBJ1-4, the full variable domain reads EPEVTQTPSHQVTQMGQEVILRCVPISNHLYFYWYRQILGQKVEFLVSFYNNEISEKSEIFDDQFSVERPDGSNFTLKIRSTKLEDSAMYFCASKDNSAEKLFFGSGTQLSVL.

CDR3 bases: TGTGCCAGCAGCTACCTTGAGGGCCAGCAGTTCTTC. As protein: CASSYLEGQQFF. This sequence joins TRBV7-6 and TRBJ2-1; possible D gene TRBD2, 5 bases. V was cut by 4 bases and J by 11 bases, with 12 bases left in between. The CDR3 runs to 12 residues. Germline loops: CDR1 SGHVS, CDR2 FNYEAQ.

The sample holds many counts of this clonotype. J is TRBJ2-1 and V is TRBV7-2; D is unresolved. The V gene lost 3 bases and the J gene lost 7 bases, with 10 bases spanning the gap. Germline V gene data show CDR1 as SGHTA and CDR2 as FQGNSA. This CDR3 is built from 13 residues. The DNA of the CDR3 is TGTGCCAGCAGCTTTTTTTCCCCGAATGAGCAGTTCTTC. Protein: CASSFFSPNEQFF. The complete variable domain, with remaining parts taken from reference TRBV7-2 and TRBJ2-1, reads GAGVSQSPSNKVTEKGKDVELRCDPISGHTALYWYRQSLGQGLEFLIYFQGNSAPDKSGLPSDRFSAERTGGSVSTLTIQRTQQEDSAVYLCASSFFSPNEQFFGPGTRLTVL.

The V and J genes are TRBV9 and TRBJ2-1, with TRBD2 identical over 7 bases. The CDR3 sequence is 15 residues long. With 4 bases clipped from V and 6 bases from J, the junction kept 10 bases outside the gene matches. Germline V gene sequence: CDR1 SGDLS, CDR2 YYNGEE. The CDR3 DNA follows: TGTGCCAGCAGCCCCCGACTCGCGGGAGCCAATGAGCAGTTCTTC. Amino acids: CASSPRLAGANEQFF.

This clonotype was detected a few times. The V and J genes are TRBV3-1 and TRBJ2-6; the match to TRBD1 covers 10 bases. There are 20 residues in the CDR3. With 0 bases clipped from V and 0 bases from J, the junction kept 8 bases outside the gene matches. Germline loops: CDR1 LGHDT, CDR2 YNNKEL (reference sequence). CDR3 bases: TGTGCCAGCAGCCAAGAATTCCTGGGACAGGGGCACTCTGGGGCCAACGTCCTGACTTTC. Its translation: CASSQEFLGQGHSGANVLTF.

This clonotype was found a few times. This chain joins TRBV7-9 and TRBJ1-2; D perhaps matches TRBD1 (5 bases). The CDR3 totals 16 residues. Per germline, CDR1 SEHNR and CDR2 FQNEAQ (reference sequence). Deletions cut 5 bases from V and 6 bases from J, with 22 bases between. CDR3 bases: TGTGCCAGCAGCCAGGGTTCCAGTATTGGTTTGGATGGCTACACCTTC. It is translated as CASSQGSSIGLDGYTF.

The gene calls are TRBV20-1 and TRBJ2-7; no reliable D call. The CDR3 runs to 13 residues. V was pared by 0 bases and J by 2 bases, with 8 bases between. Germline assignment: CDR1 DFQATT and CDR2 SNEGSKA (reference sequence). The CDR3 nucleotides read TGCAGTGCTAGAGATTTGCATCCCTACGAGCAGTACTTC. Residues: CSARDLHPYEQYF.

The V and J genes are TRBV7-2 and TRBJ2-4; 7 nucleotides align to TRBD2. Germline CDR1 and CDR2: SGHTA and FQGNSA. This CDR3 region has 15 residues. Unmatched junction bases numbered 8, after V lost 3 bases and J lost 6 bases. The CDR3: CASSLRENYGNIQYF. CDR3 nucleotide sequence: TGTGCCAGCAGCTTGCGGGAGAACTACGGAAACATTCAGTACTTC.

In its sample, this clonotype was seen a few times. CDR3 loop: CASSHPPSGTDGELFF. For the CDR3, the DNA is TGTGCCAGCAGCCATCCCCCTAGCGGGACAGACGGGGAGCTGTTTTTT. This chain connects TRBV12-3 or TRBV12-4 to TRBJ2-2, with 9 bases aligning to TRBD2. This CDR3 region has 16 residues. V trimming: 6 bases; J trimming: 7 bases; junction bases outside the gene matches: 12.

This clonotype was counted between two and nine times. The chain recombines TRBV6-5 with TRBJ1-5; possible D gene TRBD1, 5 bases. V was pared by 2 bases and J by 0 bases, with 20 bases between. The length of the CDR3 is 19 residues. Per the germline V gene, CDR1 is MNHEY and CDR2 is SVGAGI. The CDR3: CASSYKPRQGSFSNQPQHF. In nucleotides, the CDR3 is TGTGCCAGCAGTTACAAACCCCGGCAGGGCTCGTTTAGCAATCAGCCCCAGCATTTT.

There are a few counts of this clonotype. The chain uses TRBV20-1 and TRBJ2-7; D is tentatively TRBD1 or TRBD2 (5 bases each). This CDR3 contains 14 residues. V was shortened by 1 base and J by 3 bases, with 13 bases between the two germline ends. Looked up from germline, CDR1 is DFQATT and CDR2 is SNEGSKA (reference sequence). The chain's CDR3 is CSARVGTGNYEQYF. The CDR3 DNA reads as TGCAGTGCTAGAGTCGGGACGGGCAACTACGAGCAGTACTTC.

The sample holds many counts of this clonotype. V gene TRBV7-8 combines with J gene TRBJ2-3; the match to TRBD1 covers 8 bases. Germline CDR1 reads SGHVS; CDR2 reads FQNEAQ. V was clipped by 5 bases and J by 2 bases; unmatched bases: 3. The CDR3 totals 14 residues. CDR3 sequence reads: CASSTTGATDTQYF. The CDR3 region has the DNA TGTGCCAGCAGCACGACAGGGGCCACAGATACGCAGTATTTT.

This clonotype was counted a few times. This rearrangement joins TRBV2 to TRBJ2-1; 14 bases agree with TRBD2. There are 16 residues in the CDR3. V gave up 1 base and J gave up 5 bases; unmatched junction bases: 1. The germline V gene has CDR1 SNHLY and CDR2 FYNNEI. The CDR3 DNA follows: TGTGCCAGCAGTGAAGTGGGACTAGCGGGAGACAATGAGCAGTTCTTC. As protein: CASSEVGLAGDNEQFF.

This clonotype was counted a few times. The CDR3 nucleotides read TGTGCCAGCAGCTTAACCGGGCCCGGGGAGCTGTTTTTT. It encodes CASSLTGPGELFF. This chain uses TRBV7-3 with TRBJ2-2; D gene ambiguous. Per the germline V gene, CDR1 is SGHTA and CDR2 is FQGTGA. The germline V and J ends were trimmed by 0 bases and 6 bases, with 5 bases remaining between them. The CDR3 has 13 amino acids.

This chain uses TRBV6-2 or TRBV6-3 with TRBJ2-1; D unresolved. V lost 7 bases, J lost 4 bases, and 11 bases lay in between. Germline CDR1 and CDR2: MNHEY and SVGEGT. The CDR3 has 13 residues. CDR3 amino acids: CASKSPRYNEQFF. CDR3 nucleotides: TGTGCCAGCAAGTCCCCGAGATACAATGAGCAGTTCTTC.

This clonotype has just a few counts. This sequence joins TRBV20-1 and TRBJ2-3; TRBD1 is a possible D gene (5 bases). The CDR3 runs 16 residues. The ends were cut back, 4 bases at V and 2 bases at J, with 19 bases in the middle. CDR1 and CDR2 (germline): DFQATT, SNEGSKA (reference sequence). The CDR3 here is CSAIGAWTTYTDTQYF. CDR3 nucleotide sequence: TGCAGTGCTATAGGGGCTTGGACAACATACACAGATACGCAGTATTTT.

The chain links TRBV7-2 to TRBJ1-5; 7 nucleotides line up with TRBD1. Germline CDR1 and CDR2: SGHTA and FQGNSA. V was pared by 4 bases and J by 4 bases, with 4 bases of the junction left unmatched. CDR3 length: 14 residues. The CDR3 loop reads CASSSDRVNQPQHF. CDR3 DNA sequence: TGTGCCAGCAGCTCCGACAGGGTGAATCAGCCCCAGCATTTT.

This clonotype has more than one count but fewer than ten. The chain is built from TRBV20-1 and TRBJ2-5; D not resolved. The CDR3 covers 12 residues. Trimming stripped 3 bases from V and 5 bases from J, with 10 bases between. Per germline, CDR1 DFQATT and CDR2 SNEGSKA (reference sequence). CDR3 amino acids: CSARTSRETQYF. The CDR3 DNA sequence: TGCAGTGCTAGGACCAGCCGGGAGACCCAGTACTTC.

The chain couples TRBV11-2 to TRBJ2-1; 9 bases are shared with TRBD1. The CDR3 covers 15 residues. V shed 3 bases, J shed 5 bases, and the junction held 5 bases outside the gene matches. Germline CDR1 is SGHAT and CDR2 is FQNNGV. The CDR3 nucleotides are TGTGCCAGCAGCTTGGTCGGGACAGGGAACAATGAGCAGTTCTTC. It translates to CASSLVGTGNNEQFF.

This clonotype was observed many times. This chain joins TRBV7-9 and TRBJ2-1; 11 nucleotides align to TRBD2. V dropped 5 bases and J dropped 4; count of bases not matched to a gene: 7. This CDR3 contains 16 residues. Germline V gives CDR1 SEHNR, CDR2 FQNEAQ (reference sequence). The CDR3 sequence: CASSPPGTSGYNEQFF. CDR3 DNA sequence: TGTGCCAGCAGCCCGCCCGGGACTAGCGGTTACAATGAGCAGTTCTTC.

The chain uses TRBV6-2 or TRBV6-3 and TRBJ1-5; D is uncertain. Trimming left V 6 bases short and J 2 bases short, with 5 bases between. The germline V gene encodes CDR1 MNHEY and CDR2 SVGEGT. This CDR3 has 12 residues. The CDR3 coding sequence is TGTGCCAGCAGGCCAGGCAATCAGCCCCAGCATTTT. Protein sequence: CASRPGNQPQHF.

In this sample, this clonotype turned up many times. The V call is TRBV7-9, the J call TRBJ2-4, with 10 nucleotides matching TRBD1. Germline lookup yields CDR1 SEHNR and CDR2 FQNEAQ (reference sequence). V shed 4 bases and J 6 bases; nucleotides not matched to a gene: 6. The CDR3 spans 15 residues. The CDR3: CASSSTGGTLNIQYF. The CDR3 DNA follows: TGTGCCAGCAGCTCGACAGGGGGCACGTTAAACATTCAGTACTTC. The complete variable domain, with remaining parts taken from reference TRBV7-9 and TRBJ2-4, reads DTGVSQNPRHKITKRGQNVTFRCDPISEHNRLYWYRQTLGQGPEFLTYFQNEAQLEKSRLLSDRFSAERPKGSFSTLEIQRTEQGDSAMYLCASSSTGGTLNIQYFGAGTRLSVL.

Many counts were recorded for this clonotype. This sequence joins TRBV28 and TRBJ2-2; possible D gene TRBD1, 6 bases. Looked up from germline, CDR1 is MDHEN and CDR2 is SYDVKM. Between the trimmed V and J ends, which lost 7 bases and 7 bases, there was a span of 13 bases. There are 13 residues in the CDR3. The CDR3 sequence: CASTVDSYGELFF. The DNA for the CDR3 is TGTGCCAGCACTGTGGACAGTTACGGGGAGCTGTTTTTT.

This clonotype was recorded at least ten times. The rearrangement joins TRBV29-1 to TRBJ1-2, with 8 bases that match TRBD1. V trimming: 7 bases; J trimming: 7 bases; junction bases outside the gene matches: 17. This CDR3 has 15 residues. Germline CDR1 reads SQVTM; CDR2 reads ANQGSEA. The CDR3 reads CSAPDRGDSELGYTF. CDR3 coding DNA: TGCAGCGCACCCGACAGGGGCGACTCTGAACTTGGCTACACCTTC.

The chain couples TRBV20-1 to TRBJ2-7; 10 nucleotides match TRBD2. J lost 0 bases, V lost 1 base, and 3 bases had no gene match. The CDR3 loop spans 15 amino acids. CDR1 is DFQATT and CDR2 is SNEGSKA in the germline V gene (reference sequence). CDR3: CSARASSGSSYEQYF. In DNA form, the CDR3 reads TGCAGTGCTAGAGCCTCTAGCGGGAGCTCCTACGAGCAGTACTTC.

This clonotype showed up many times. This chain joins TRBV29-1 and TRBJ2-7; D possibly corresponds to TRBD1 (7 bases). This CDR3 contains 13 residues. V was pared by 6 bases and J by 4 bases, with 16 bases between. CDR1 and CDR2 (germline): SQVTM, ANQGSEA. CDR3 sequence (DNA): TGCAGCGTAGGAGGGGGGACAGAATACGAGCAGTACTTC. Amino acids: CSVGGGTEYEQYF.

This clonotype has ten or more counts. The CDR3 region has the DNA TGTGCCTGGAGTGTTACCAGCCAGAACCAAGAGACCCAGTACTTC. Its translation: CAWSVTSQNQETQYF. The V gene is TRBV30, the J gene TRBJ2-5; D remains unclear. In germline, CDR1 is GTSNPN, CDR2 SVGIG (reference sequence). There are 15 residues in the CDR3. The ends were cut back, 0 bases at V and 0 bases at J, with 11 bases in the middle.

This clonotype was detected ten times or more. The chain has TRBV25-1 and TRBJ2-7; 9 nucleotides match TRBD2. Losses at the gene ends were 7 bases for V and 1 base for J; bases not matched to a gene: 5. There are 14 residues in the CDR3. Germline lookup yields CDR1 MGHDK and CDR2 SYGVNS. CDR3 sequence: CASTPTSGSYEQYF. In nucleotides, the CDR3 is TGTGCCAGCACGCCGACTAGCGGTTCCTACGAGCAGTACTTC.

The rearrangement links TRBV6-5 to TRBJ1-1; D gene unclear. CDR1 and CDR2 (germline): MNHEY, SVGAGI. The V gene lost 2 bases and the J gene lost 1 base, with 8 bases spanning the gap. This CDR3 has 14 residues. The CDR3 nucleotides read TGTGCCAGCAGTTACAACCCGTGGAACACTGAAGCTTTCTTT. It is translated as CASSYNPWNTEAFF.

The CDR3 DNA sequence: TGTGCCAGCACCCCGGGGGAGTTTCAGCCCCAGCATTTT. Translation gives CASTPGEFQPQHF. The V and J genes are TRBV18 and TRBJ1-5; D is possibly TRBD1 (5 bases). This CDR3 contains 13 residues. In germline, CDR1 is KGHSH, CDR2 LQKENI. V lost 8 bases to trimming and J lost 6 bases, with 14 bases between them.

This clonotype was detected only a few times. This chain connects TRBV9 to TRBJ2-2; D is unresolved. The V end was cut by 0 bases, the J end by 6 bases, with 12 bases between. The V gene's germline CDR1 is SGDLS and CDR2 YYNGEE. This CDR3 contains 15 residues. The CDR3 bases are TGTGCCAGCAGCGTAGGGCTAGGTCCGTCCGGGGAGCTGTTTTTT. Its translation: CASSVGLGPSGELFF.

This clonotype was seen at least ten times. The CDR3 here is CASSPQRGGGELFF. CDR3 sequence (DNA): TGTGCCAGCAGCCCCCAACGGGGAGGCGGGGAGCTGTTTTTT. The J gene is TRBJ2-2, the V gene TRBV7-2, with D possibly TRBD2 on 6 matching bases. This CDR3 spans 14 amino acids. Germline V gene sequence: CDR1 SGHTA, CDR2 FQGNSA. Trimming shortened V by 5 bases and J by 7 bases, and 14 bases separated the two germline ends. Full variable domain (rest looked up from reference TRBV7-2 and TRBJ2-2): GAGVSQSPSNKVTEKGKDVELRCDPISGHTALYWYRQSLGQGLEFLIYFQGNSAPDKSGLPSDRFSAERTGGSVSTLTIQRTQQEDSAVYLCASSPQRGGGELFFGEGSRLTVL.